The rows below give T cell receptor beta chains drawn from one sample of a study of cytomegalovirus exposure and HLA in healthy donors. Data came from immunoSEQ multiplex PCR; TCRdb stores just in-frame clones and leaves some out. In the table there are 120,000 or so clones, more than 70% of which are singletons. Specimen: PBMCs. The source is a woman between 50 and 59 years old in good health and CMV-seropositive. Both conserved end residues are part of each CDR3. Each record gives: J gene, clone size, D gene, V gene, CDR3 protein, CDR3 DNA. The D gene is left open where the match is weak. For some rows the clone size is stated as once, few or many, or as a class when expanded; others skip it.

J gene: TRBJ2-7
clone size: few
D gene: NA
V gene: TRBV10-3
CDR3 protein: CAISESLLAGQYF
CDR3 DNA: TGTGCCATCAGTGAGTCGCTCCTGGCGGGGCAGTACTTC

J gene: TRBJ1-5
clone size: NA
D gene: NA
V gene: TRBV30
CDR3 protein: CAWSSSGSNQPQHF
CDR3 DNA: TGTGCCTGGAGTAGTAGCGGATCTAATCAGCCCCAGCATTTT

J gene: TRBJ1-1
clone size: NA
D gene: NA
V gene: TRBV5-4
CDR3 protein: CASSQDRVAFF
CDR3 DNA: TGTGCCAGCAGCCAAGATCGGGTAGCTTTCTTT

J gene: TRBJ1-5
clone size: NA
D gene: NA
V gene: TRBV5-1
CDR3 protein: CASSLFSGVQPQHF
CDR3 DNA: TGCGCCAGCAGCTTATTTTCGGGAGTTCAGCCCCAGCATTTT

J gene: TRBJ2-3
clone size: NA
D gene: TRBD2
V gene: TRBV2
CDR3 protein: CASSGTSGGGTDTQYF
CDR3 DNA: TGTGCCAGCAGTGGGACTAGCGGGGGCGGCACAGATACGCAGTATTTT

J gene: TRBJ1-2
clone size: NA
D gene: TRBD1
V gene: TRBV30
CDR3 protein: CAWTRTGGYYGYTF
CDR3 DNA: TGTGCCTGGACCCGGACAGGGGGCTACTATGGCTACACCTTC

J gene: TRBJ2-7
clone size: once
D gene: TRBD1
V gene: TRBV28
CDR3 protein: CASSFDQPTGTGQYF
CDR3 DNA: TGTGCCAGCAGTTTCGACCAACCGACAGGGACGGGGCAGTACTTC

J gene: TRBJ2-7
clone size: once
D gene: NA
V gene: TRBV5-1
CDR3 protein: CASSPSHYEQYF
CDR3 DNA: TGCGCCAGCAGCCCGAGCCACTACGAGCAGTACTTC

J gene: TRBJ1-1
clone size: once
D gene: NA
V gene: TRBV10-3
CDR3 protein: CAISAGESNTEAFF
CDR3 DNA: TGTGCCATCAGTGCCGGGGAATCGAACACTGAAGCTTTCTTT

J gene: TRBJ2-7
clone size: NA
D gene: NA
V gene: TRBV11-2
CDR3 protein: CASSPSGPPPYF
CDR3 DNA: TGTGCCAGCAGCCCAAGCGGCCCTCCCCCGTACTTC

J gene: TRBJ1-1
clone size: NA
D gene: NA
V gene: TRBV28
CDR3 protein: CASSLLNTEAFF
CDR3 DNA: TGTGCCAGCAGTTTACTCAACACTGAAGCTTTCTTT

J gene: TRBJ2-7
clone size: NA
D gene: TRBD2
V gene: TRBV5-1
CDR3 protein: CASSLRSGASSYEQYF
CDR3 DNA: TGCGCCAGCAGCTTGCGGAGCGGGGCCAGCTCCTACGAGCAGTACTTC

J gene: TRBJ2-5
clone size: NA
D gene: TRBD2
V gene: TRBV6-6
CDR3 protein: CASSYLLAGVEETQYF
CDR3 DNA: TGTGCCAGCAGTTATCTCCTAGCGGGAGTAGAAGAGACCCAGTACTTC

J gene: TRBJ2-7
clone size: NA
D gene: TRBD2
V gene: TRBV19
CDR3 protein: CASSSGSGSYEQYF
CDR3 DNA: TGTGCCAGTAGCTCTGGTAGCGGGAGCTACGAGCAGTACTTC

J gene: TRBJ1-1
clone size: NA
D gene: NA
V gene: TRBV2
CDR3 protein: CASSARGRVEAFF
CDR3 DNA: TGTGCCAGCAGTGCAAGGGGAAGGGTTGAAGCTTTCTTT

J gene: TRBJ2-7
clone size: NA
D gene: TRBD1
V gene: TRBV9
CDR3 protein: CASSSGDRRQYF
CDR3 DNA: TGTGCCAGCAGCTCGGGGGACAGGCGGCAGTACTTC

J gene: TRBJ2-7
clone size: few
D gene: TRBD1
V gene: TRBV7-2
CDR3 protein: CASSLDRGRGREQYF
CDR3 DNA: TGTGCCAGCAGCTTAGACAGGGGCCGGGGTAGGGAGCAGTACTTC

J gene: TRBJ2-1
clone size: NA
D gene: TRBD1
V gene: TRBV11-2
CDR3 protein: CASSLAYRGRTNNEQFF
CDR3 DNA: TGTGCCAGCAGCTTAGCTTACAGGGGGCGGACTAACAATGAGCAGTTCTTC

J gene: TRBJ1-5
clone size: NA
D gene: TRBD1
V gene: TRBV5-7
CDR3 protein: CASSLRTGIPTFNQPQHF
CDR3 DNA: TGTGCCAGCAGCTTACGGACAGGTATTCCCACTTTCAATCAGCCCCAGCATTTT

J gene: TRBJ1-2
clone size: NA
D gene: NA
V gene: TRBV7-9
CDR3 protein: CASSVPPPRDYGYTF
CDR3 DNA: TGTGCCAGCAGCGTCCCCCCTCCTCGGGACTATGGCTACACCTTC

J gene: TRBJ2-1
clone size: few
D gene: NA
V gene: TRBV9
CDR3 protein: CASGVGDTYNEQFF
CDR3 DNA: TGTGCCAGCGGTGTCGGGGATACCTACAATGAGCAGTTCTTC

J gene: TRBJ1-2
clone size: NA
D gene: NA
V gene: TRBV6-5
CDR3 protein: CASRIARAVGGYTF
CDR3 DNA: TGTGCCAGCAGGATCGCCAGGGCGGTAGGCGGCTACACCTTC

J gene: TRBJ2-4
clone size: NA
D gene: NA
V gene: TRBV5-1
CDR3 protein: CASSQSRGNIQYF
CDR3 DNA: TGCGCCAGCAGCCAATCCCGGGGAAACATTCAGTACTTC

J gene: TRBJ1-1
clone size: once
D gene: NA
V gene: TRBV19
CDR3 protein: CASSVSTGVNTEAFF
CDR3 DNA: TGTGCCAGTAGTGTATCGACAGGTGTTAACACTGAAGCTTTCTTT

J gene: TRBJ2-1
clone size: NA
D gene: NA
V gene: TRBV7-2
CDR3 protein: CASGRPLRNEQFF
CDR3 DNA: TGTGCCAGCGGGAGGCCCTTACGGAATGAGCAGTTCTTC

J gene: TRBJ2-5
clone size: NA
D gene: TRBD1
V gene: TRBV19
CDR3 protein: CASSIKGRGRVETQYF
CDR3 DNA: TGTGCCAGTAGTATAAAGGGCAGGGGGCGAGTGGAGACCCAGTACTTC

J gene: TRBJ1-4
clone size: NA
D gene: NA
V gene: TRBV21-1
CDR3 protein: CASSKGPLTEGPATNEKLFF
CDR3 DNA: TGTGCCAGCAGCAAAGGTCCGCTGACAGAAGGTCCTGCAACTAATGAAAAACTGTTTTTT

J gene: TRBJ2-5
clone size: NA
D gene: NA
V gene: TRBV7-9
CDR3 protein: CASSSGIFGETQYF
CDR3 DNA: TGTGCCAGCAGCTCCGGGATTTTTGGAGAGACCCAGTACTTC

J gene: TRBJ2-7
clone size: NA
D gene: TRBD1
V gene: TRBV5-6
CDR3 protein: CASSWDRVSYEQYF
CDR3 DNA: TGTGCCAGCAGCTGGGACAGGGTCTCCTACGAGCAGTACTTC

J gene: TRBJ2-7
clone size: NA
D gene: NA
V gene: TRBV7-8
CDR3 protein: CASRGERSSSYEQYF
CDR3 DNA: TGTGCCAGCAGGGGTGAGCGGAGTAGCTCCTACGAGCAGTACTTC

J gene: TRBJ1-2
clone size: NA
D gene: TRBD1
V gene: TRBV7-7
CDR3 protein: CASSARRTGTGYGYTF
CDR3 DNA: TGTGCTAGCAGCGCACGCAGGACAGGGACGGGATATGGCTACACCTTC

J gene: TRBJ1-3
clone size: NA
D gene: NA
V gene: TRBV2
CDR3 protein: CASRTGYSGNTIYF
CDR3 DNA: TGTGCCAGCAGAACAGGATACTCTGGAAACACCATATATTTT

J gene: TRBJ2-1
clone size: NA
D gene: NA
V gene: TRBV21-1
CDR3 protein: CASPNGLVGGYEQFF
CDR3 DNA: TGTGCCAGCCCGAATGGACTGGTAGGGGGCTATGAGCAGTTCTTC

J gene: TRBJ2-3
clone size: NA
D gene: NA
V gene: TRBV9
CDR3 protein: CASSPAGDTQYF
CDR3 DNA: TGTGCCAGCAGCCCGGCAGGAGATACGCAGTATTTT

J gene: TRBJ2-5
clone size: NA
D gene: NA
V gene: TRBV30
CDR3 protein: CAWSVNFGVAETQYF
CDR3 DNA: TGTGCCTGGAGTGTCAATTTTGGAGTAGCAGAGACCCAGTACTTC

J gene: TRBJ2-1
clone size: NA
D gene: TRBD2
V gene: TRBV7-9
CDR3 protein: CASSPWTSYNEQFF
CDR3 DNA: TGTGCCAGCAGCCCCTGGACTAGTTATAATGAGCAGTTCTTC

J gene: TRBJ2-3
clone size: NA
D gene: NA
V gene: TRBV25-1
CDR3 protein: CASSPRGITTDTQYF
CDR3 DNA: TGTGCCAGCAGTCCCCGTGGCATCACCACAGATACGCAGTATTTT

J gene: TRBJ1-1
clone size: once
D gene: TRBD1
V gene: TRBV11-1
CDR3 protein: CASSALRGRPLEAFF
CDR3 DNA: TGTGCCAGCAGCGCGCTCAGGGGGAGGCCCCTTGAAGCTTTCTTT

J gene: TRBJ1-1
clone size: NA
D gene: NA
V gene: TRBV12-5
CDR3 protein: CASGPSGHPRTEAFF
CDR3 DNA: TGTGCTAGTGGTCCATCCGGACACCCGCGGACTGAAGCTTTCTTT

J gene: TRBJ2-7
clone size: NA
D gene: NA
V gene: TRBV7-2
CDR3 protein: CASSLNFDIIYEQYF
CDR3 DNA: TGTGCCAGCAGCTTAAACTTTGACATCATCTACGAGCAGTACTTC

J gene: TRBJ1-1
clone size: few
D gene: TRBD1
V gene: TRBV27
CDR3 protein: CASSLDRLNTEAFF
CDR3 DNA: TGTGCCAGCAGTTTGGACAGGTTGAACACTGAAGCTTTCTTT

J gene: TRBJ1-5
clone size: NA
D gene: NA
V gene: TRBV5-6
CDR3 protein: CASSYGAGGGNQPQHF
CDR3 DNA: TGTGCCAGCAGCTATGGGGCCGGGGGTGGCAATCAGCCCCAGCATTTT

J gene: TRBJ2-3
clone size: once
D gene: TRBD2
V gene: TRBV4-1
CDR3 protein: CASSQVRAGGINTQYF
CDR3 DNA: TGCGCCAGCAGCCAAGTGCGAGCGGGGGGCATAAATACGCAGTATTTT

J gene: TRBJ2-7
clone size: few
D gene: NA
V gene: TRBV11-2
CDR3 protein: CASSAINRVGHYEQYF
CDR3 DNA: TGTGCCAGCAGCGCCATTAATCGGGTCGGCCACTACGAGCAGTACTTC

J gene: TRBJ2-7
clone size: NA
D gene: TRBD2
V gene: TRBV28
CDR3 protein: CASNAGLASYEQYF
CDR3 DNA: TGTGCCAGCAACGCGGGACTAGCGTCCTACGAGCAGTACTTC

J gene: TRBJ2-7
clone size: NA
D gene: TRBD2
V gene: TRBV7-2
CDR3 protein: CASSRAGVSKSYEQYF
CDR3 DNA: TGTGCCAGCAGCCGAGCGGGGGTCAGTAAATCCTACGAGCAGTACTTC

J gene: TRBJ1-1
clone size: NA
D gene: NA
V gene: TRBV19
CDR3 protein: CASTRGRAEGDTEAFF
CDR3 DNA: TGTGCCAGTACCCGAGGGAGGGCAGAAGGGGACACTGAAGCTTTCTTT

J gene: TRBJ1-5
clone size: NA
D gene: NA
V gene: TRBV13
CDR3 protein: CASSLGREGTQHF
CDR3 DNA: TGTGCCAGCAGCTTAGGGCGGGAAGGGACCCAGCATTTT

J gene: TRBJ2-1
clone size: NA
D gene: TRBD1
V gene: TRBV5-1
CDR3 protein: CASSRNTGAYNEQFF
CDR3 DNA: TGCGCCAGCAGCCGGAACACAGGGGCCTACAATGAGCAGTTCTTC